The rows below give T cell receptor beta chains drawn from one sample of a study of cytomegalovirus exposure and HLA in healthy donors. Assay used: immunoSEQ multiplex PCR; TCRdb lists only in-frame clones, some missing. The sample has about 110,000 clones, roughly 89% seen once. The specimen was PBMCs. The receptor set was obtained from a woman aged 18-29 years in good health and CMV-seronegative. The CDR3 runs from the conserved cysteine through the conserved F or W.

v_call	cdr3_aa
TRBV23-1	CAIGTGTVTDTQYF
TRBV15	CATSRAGGAEGEKLFF
TRBV6-4	CASSDEEGSPEAFF
TRBV4-2	CASSQQTLSGGLGEQYF
TRBV4-1	CASSQGRDKHYGYTF
TRBV5-4	CASSLAGAYTGELFF
TRBV28	CASSTPYKKDSYNEQFF
TRBV4-3	CASSQDPLVTEAFF
TRBV15	CATSRDREGEAFF
TRBV19	CASSLPGERPQHF
TRBV2	CASSGSPDTQYF
TRBV2	CASSDWANSPLHF
TRBV11-2	CASSLAPKGRNGLFF
TRBV28	CASSSGTGRDEQYF
TRBV19	CASSAIIAAGELFF
TRBV9	CASSAIAGRETQYF
TRBV27	CASSLGRVNEQFF
TRBV9	CASSESGRDEQFF
TRBV18	CASSPPPRGREKLFF
TRBV2	CASSVMGRSTEAFF
TRBV4-1	CASSQDSLQGLGSPLHF
TRBV18	CASSRNKGLSNSYNEQFF
TRBV25-1	CASSDSRTDNTEAFF
TRBV6-1	CSSGQGAPRAGELFF
TRBV18	CASSPPDPSSYNEQFF
TRBV5-1	CASSLAGSAPTEQYF
TRBV5-4	CASSTDGGAQPQHF
TRBV7-9	CASSQGGTEAFF
TRBV4-3	CASSQWTSQETQYF
TRBV5-1	CASSSSGASTDTQYF
TRBV9	CASRSANYGYTF
TRBV4-3	CASSQGRFGTDSLLTYNEQFF
TRBV27	CASSLSSEFEKLFF
TRBV30	CAWRWRYALNTEAFF
TRBV30	CAWSDGTYRVGYTF
TRBV6-4	CASSDSASGGTDTQYF
TRBV9	CASSASAGQGAFPSSYNSPLHF
TRBV5-6	CASSLADRVRYGYTF
TRBV7-3	CASSLYGTHGYTF
TRBV6-5	CASSRTGQGVDGYTF
TRBV7-7	CASSKGSHNEQFF
TRBV5-6	CASQGQGESYEQYF
TRBV28	CASSLFGQGKGFLKNEKLFF
TRBV5-1	CASSGGDAGANVLTF
TRBV4-2	CASSQDRGNNQPQHF
TRBV4-3	CASSQSVWETQYF
TRBV21-1	CASATPRGEVSATYEQYF
TRBV9	CASKTEGDEQFF
TRBV19	CASSMGRTTGANVLTF
TRBV30	CAWSTGTSEVDIQYF
TRBV11-3	CASSSLEANVLTF
TRBV5-1	CASTNLGGYEQYF